A single sample gave rise to the 17 T cell receptor beta chains below, sequenced in a study of CD8 T cells in Susac syndrome. RNA was extracted with the RNeasy kit, and a quantity of about 0.45 to 1 ug was reverse transcribed using random hexamers. TCRdb redid the calling of the immunoSEQ multiplex PCR reads with MiXCR, one entry per CDR3 protein. The sample carries some 100,000 distinct CDR3 sequences, roughly 91% recorded once. The sequencing sample was made of CD4+ T cells from PBMCs. These receptors originate from a human donor in good health.

The V and J genes are TRBV2 and TRBJ1-1; tentative D call: TRBD1 (5 bases). The V end was cut by 5 bases, the J end by 2 bases, with 15 bases between. Germline CDR1 is SNHLY and CDR2 is FYNNEI. The CDR3 contains 15 residues. CDR3 nucleotides: TGTGCCAGCAGTCCGTCTCCGGACACCAACACTGAAGCTTTCTTT. Protein sequence: CASSPSPDTNTEAFF.

The chain employs TRBV18 and TRBJ2-2; the match to TRBD2 covers 15 bases. Germline loops: CDR1 KGHSH, CDR2 LQKENI. The V segment lost 5 bases and the J segment 4 bases; nucleotides outside the gene matches: 2. This CDR3 has 16 residues. CDR3 DNA: TGTGCCAGCTCAGCGGGACTAGCGGGAGGCACCGGGGAGCTGTTTTTT. Translation gives CASSAGLAGGTGELFF. Variable domain in full (rest from reference TRBV18 and TRBJ2-2): NAGVMQNPRHLVRRRGQEARLRCSPMKGHSHVYWYRQLPEEGLKFMVYLQKENIIDESGMPKERFSAEFPKEGPSILRIQQVVRGDSAAYFCASSAGLAGGTGELFFGEGSRLTVL.

This chain links TRBV3-1 with TRBJ2-4; 8 bases are shared with TRBD2. Germline V gene lookup returns CDR1 LGHDT and CDR2 YNNKEL (reference sequence). Germline trimming cut 0 bases from V and 6 bases from J; bases unmatched to any gene: 16. This CDR3 is 19 amino acids long. The CDR3 reads CASSQDLAGGSRVVNIQYF. Written as DNA, the CDR3 is TGTGCCAGCAGCCAAGATCTGGCGGGAGGCTCGCGTGTCGTAAACATTCAGTACTTC.

The chain combines TRBV7-9 with TRBJ2-5; perhaps D is TRBD1 or TRBD2 (5 bases each). The CDR3 covers 14 residues. With 3 bases removed from V and 7 bases from J, the gap between germline ends came to 15 bases. Looked up from germline, CDR1 is SEHNR and CDR2 is FQNEAQ (reference sequence). In nucleotides, the CDR3 is TGTGCCAGCAGCTTGGGGCAGCTTGAGGGGACCCAGTACTTC. Translation gives CASSLGQLEGTQYF.

The rearrangement links TRBV7-2 to TRBJ1-6; D may be TRBD1 (5 bases). The V gene lost 5 bases and the J gene lost 13 bases, with 12 bases spanning the gap. The CDR3 sequence is 12 residues long. The germline CDR1 and CDR2 sequences are SGHTA and FQGNSA. CDR3 loop: CASSRREVPLHF. As DNA, the CDR3 is TGTGCCAGCAGCCGCAGGGAGGTGCCCCTCCACTTT.

The gene calls are TRBV25-1 and TRBJ2-1; no definite D call. Germline CDR1 MGHDK, CDR2 SYGVNS. CDR3 length: 14 amino acids. V shed 10 bases and J shed 5 bases, with 18 bases lying between them. The CDR3 DNA is TGTGCCACCCAAGAGAGTTCTTCCAACAATGAGCAGTTCTTC. Encoded protein: CATQESSSNNEQFF.

The rearrangement links TRBV10-3 to TRBJ2-2, with D possibly being TRBD1 (6 bases). V gave up 2 bases and J gave up 3 bases, with 16 bases separating them. Germline assignment: CDR1 ENHRY and CDR2 SYGVKD. The CDR3 runs 17 residues. The CDR3 DNA reads TGTGCCATCAGTGAGGGGGACACGCGACGAGACACCGGGGAGCTGTTTTTT. Protein product: CAISEGDTRRDTGELFF.

The chain links TRBV25-1 to TRBJ2-2, with 10 bases that match TRBD2. V gave up 3 bases and J gave up 0 bases; unmatched junction bases: 4. This CDR3 has 17 residues. Per the germline V gene, CDR1 is MGHDK and CDR2 is SYGVNS. The CDR3 sequence: CASSDMGLASNTGELFF. The CDR3, as DNA: TGTGCCAGCAGTGACATGGGACTAGCGTCGAACACCGGGGAGCTGTTTTTT.

CDR3: CASRETTSGPETQYF. The CDR3 DNA reads TGTGCCAGTCGGGAGACGACTAGCGGACCGGAGACCCAGTACTTC. The chain employs TRBV6-2 or TRBV6-3 and TRBJ2-5; 9 positions agree with TRBD2. V was clipped by 9 bases and J by 5 bases; unmatched bases: 13. Germline values: CDR1 MNHEY, CDR2 SVGEGT. The CDR3 spans 15 residues.

The chain carries TRBV29-1 and TRBJ2-3, with TRBD2 matching 12 bases. V lost 3 bases, J lost 1 base, and 8 bases stayed unmatched. The germline V gene has CDR1 SQVTM and CDR2 ANQGSEA. The CDR3 runs 17 residues. CDR3 nucleotides: TGCAGCGTTGACGGGCTAGCGGGGGGGCCTCGCACAGATACGCAGTATTTT. Translating it yields CSVDGLAGGPRTDTQYF.

CDR3 coding DNA: TGTGCCAGCAGTCGACCGGACCGGAGCACAGATACGCAGTATTTT. This translates into CASSRPDRSTDTQYF. The chain links TRBV7-9 to TRBJ2-3; unclear D gene. The CDR3 is 15 amino acids. Deletions cut 6 bases from V and 0 bases from J, with 13 bases between. Germline values: CDR1 SEHNR, CDR2 FQNEAQ (reference sequence).

This chain joins TRBV7-8 and TRBJ2-3; the D gene is possibly TRBD1 (6 bases). This CDR3 region has 17 residues. With 1 base removed from V and 5 bases from J, the gap between germline ends came to 19 bases. CDR1 SGHVS and CDR2 FQNEAQ come from the germline V gene. CDR3 sequence: CASSLGSVTGARDTQYF. The CDR3 coding sequence is TGTGCCAGCAGCTTAGGGAGCGTGACAGGCGCACGAGATACGCAGTATTTT.

This sequence joins TRBV7-2 and TRBJ2-7, with D unresolved. The germline V gene encodes CDR1 SGHTA and CDR2 FQGNSA. Between the trimmed V and J ends, which lost 5 bases and 5 bases, there was a span of 13 bases. This CDR3 has 13 amino acids. The chain's CDR3 is CASSPMRRDEQYF. The CDR3, as DNA: TGTGCCAGCAGCCCTATGAGGCGAGACGAGCAGTACTTC.

This clonotype was detected only once. The chain couples TRBV12-5 to TRBJ2-2; D assignment may be TRBD1 or TRBD2 (5 bases each). CDR3 length: 15 residues. V shed 6 bases and J shed 1 base, with 12 bases lying between them. Germline assignment: CDR1 LGHNT and CDR2 FRNRAP. CDR3 DNA: TGTGCTAGTGGGTCGGGGCAGATGAACACCGGGGAGCTGTTTTTT. Protein sequence: CASGSGQMNTGELFF.

This clonotype is a singleton in its sample. The V call is TRBV4-3, the J call TRBJ1-5, with D possibly TRBD1 on 5 matching bases. The germline gives CDR1 LGHNA, CDR2 YSLEER. Trimming stripped 0 bases from V and 5 bases from J, with 14 bases between. The CDR3 is 16 residues long. CDR3 in DNA: TGCGCCAGCAGCCAAGACCTGGGGCCCCCCGATCAGCCCCAGCATTTT. It translates to CASSQDLGPPDQPQHF.

A single count supports this clonotype. The V and J genes are TRBV11-2 and TRBJ2-2, with TRBD1 matching 7 bases. The CDR3 is 18 residues long. J lost 6 bases, V lost 1 base, and 14 bases had no gene match. Germline-derived CDR1 and CDR2 are SGHAT and FQNNGV. This CDR3 is CASSLVLGTGTVAGELFF. CDR3 in DNA: TGTGCCAGCAGCTTAGTCCTCGGAACCGGGACAGTCGCCGGGGAGCTGTTTTTT. Complete variable domain (other parts from reference TRBV11-2 and TRBJ2-2): EAGVAQSPRYKIIEKRQSVAFWCNPISGHATLYWYQQILGQGPKLLIQFQNNGVVDDSQLPKDRFSAERLKGVDSTLKIQPAKLEDSAVYLCASSLVLGTGTVAGELFFGEGSRLTVL.

CDR3 nucleotide sequence: TGTGCCAGCAGCTTTCCATTGGGACAGGGAGAGACCCAGTACTTC. This translates into CASSFPLGQGETQYF. The V call is TRBV5-4, the J call TRBJ2-5, with 9 nucleotides matching TRBD1. CDR3 length: 15 amino acids. In germline, CDR1 is SGHNT, CDR2 YYREEE (reference sequence). V shed 2 bases, J shed 4 bases, and the junction held 6 bases outside the gene matches.